The next 28 T cell receptor beta chains were all read from a single sample in a study of blood T cells in healthy people across ages. The authors ran a second PCR of 7 to 11 cycles using a sample-barcoded 5' primer and a J-beta primer mix. TCRdb processed the 5' RACE reads anew with MiXCR; each CDR3 protein has one entry. Found here are about 680,000 distinct CDR3 sequences, around 49% of them singletons; the top ten hold roughly a third. The specimen was blood. The source is a woman in her sixties in good health.

This clonotype showed up just a few times. This chain connects TRBV27 to TRBJ1-6, with 8 positions matching TRBD1. Unmatched junction bases numbered 12, after V lost 4 bases and J lost 7 bases. The germline V gene has CDR1 MNHEY and CDR2 SMNVEV (reference sequence). CDR3 size: 17 residues. Here the CDR3 reads CASSSRTGSLINSPLHF. CDR3 nucleotides: TGTGCCAGCAGTTCCAGGACAGGGTCACTGATCAATTCACCCCTCCACTTT.

This chain uses TRBV10-2 with TRBJ2-3; the match to TRBD1 covers 10 bases. V was clipped by 3 bases and J by 3 bases; unmatched bases: 3. Germline V CDR1 and CDR2: WSHSY, SAAADI. The CDR3 totals 15 residues. The CDR3 loop reads CASSDMGQGTDTQYF. CDR3 in DNA: TGCGCCAGCAGTGATATGGGACAGGGGACAGATACGCAGTATTTT.

CDR3 amino acids: CASSSSVSNNEQFF. CDR3 coding DNA: TGTGCCAGCAGCTCCTCAGTTTCGAACAATGAGCAGTTCTTC. The J gene is TRBJ2-1, the V gene TRBV7-2; D is unresolved. Germline CDR1 SGHTA, CDR2 FQGNSA. V was cut by 4 bases and J by 5 bases, with 12 bases left in between. The CDR3 contains 14 residues.

A few counts support this clonotype. The gene calls are TRBV25-1 and TRBJ2-1, with D possibly being TRBD1 or TRBD2 (5 bases each). The CDR3 is made up of 18 amino acids. Germline CDR1 is MGHDK and CDR2 is SYGVNS. With 6 bases removed from V and 4 bases from J, the gap between germline ends came to 25 bases. This CDR3 is CASRGDAGADLSYNEQFF. CDR3 DNA sequence: TGTGCCAGCAGGGGGGATGCCGGTGCGGATCTATCTTACAATGAGCAGTTCTTC.

Details on this clonotype: Relative to the germline gene, one junction end is altered; a read error may explain this. The V and J genes are TRBV27 and TRBJ2-4; the D gene is possibly TRBD2 (6 bases). The last part of the DNA fits TRBJ2-7 better; the J call may be wrong. The CDR3 loop spans 13 amino acids. Germline lookup yields CDR1 MNHEY and CDR2 SMNVEV (reference sequence). CDR3 residues: CAGSKGLNYEQYF. CDR3 DNA: TGTGCCGGCAGTAAGGGACTCAACTACGAGCAGTACTTC.

The chain recombines TRBV27 with TRBJ1-6, with D perhaps matching TRBD1 (6 bases). The germline V and J ends were trimmed by 3 bases and 8 bases, with 17 bases remaining between them. This CDR3 comprises 16 residues. Germline CDR1 and CDR2: MNHEY and SMNVEV (reference sequence). CDR3 in amino acids: CASSFFLGRGDSPLHF. In DNA form, the CDR3 reads TGTGCCAGCAGTTTCTTTCTAGGCAGGGGTGATTCACCCCTCCACTTT.

This clonotype has more than one count but fewer than ten. The CDR3 coding sequence is TGCGCCAGCAGCTTGGAAAGCGGGAGGTCTGGTGAGCAGTACTTC. This gives the protein CASSLESGRSGEQYF. The V call is TRBV5-1, the J call TRBJ2-7; the match to TRBD2 covers 9 bases. The junction had 8 bases not matched to a gene; V was cut back by 0 bases and J by 7 bases. The CDR3 has 15 amino acids. Looked up from germline, CDR1 is SGHRS and CDR2 is YFSETQ.

The sample holds a few counts of this clonotype. The chain uses TRBV20-1 and TRBJ1-2, with 10 bases lining up with TRBD1. This CDR3 contains 15 residues. The V gene's germline CDR1 is DFQATT and CDR2 SNEGSKA (reference sequence). V was pared by 6 bases and J by 4 bases, with 11 bases of the junction left unmatched. CDR3 sequence: CSAPGDRGYTYGYTF. The CDR3, as DNA: TGCAGTGCCCCTGGGGACAGGGGATATACCTATGGCTACACCTTC.

This clonotype was found once. The CDR3 sequence: CASSNRVGNIQYF. For the CDR3, the DNA is TGTGCCAGCAGTAACAGGGTTGGAAACATTCAGTACTTC. The V and J genes are TRBV5-6 and TRBJ2-4; weak D call: TRBD1 (6 bases). CDR1 and CDR2 (germline): SGHDT, YYEEEE. The V end lost 5 bases, the J end lost 6 bases, and 12 bases lay between the germline ends. The CDR3 has 13 amino acids.

This chain joins TRBV4-2 and TRBJ2-7; TRBD1 matches 7 bases. There are 19 residues in the CDR3. Looked up from germline, CDR1 is LGHNA and CDR2 is YNFKEQ. J was trimmed by 0 bases and V by 0 bases; bases with no gene match: 14. The CDR3 region is CASSQDPRWDRQSSYEQYF. CDR3 bases: TGTGCCAGCAGCCAAGATCCGCGGTGGGACAGACAGAGCTCCTACGAGCAGTACTTC.

The chain recombines TRBV7-2 with TRBJ2-5; 9 bases are a match to TRBD2. V shed 6 bases and J 11 bases; nucleotides not matched to a gene: 19. The CDR3 has 16 amino acids. CDR1 is SGHTA, CDR2 FQGNSA, per germline. CDR3 loop: CASRRSSGVNEGEQYF. The CDR3 nucleotides are TGTGCCAGCAGACGTTCTAGCGGGGTCAATGAGGGGGAGCAGTACTTC. Full variable domain (rest looked up from reference TRBV7-2 and TRBJ2-5): GAGVSQSPSNKVTEKGKDVELRCDPISGHTALYWYRQSLGQGLEFLIYFQGNSAPDKSGLPSDRFSAERTGGSVSTLTIQRTQQEDSAVYLCASRRSSGVNEGEQYFGPGTRLLVL.

V usage is TRBV28 and J usage is TRBJ1-4, with a tentative D call TRBD1 (5 bases). Between the trimmed V and J ends, which lost 7 bases and 4 bases, there was a span of 13 bases. The CDR3 length is 14 residues. The germline gives CDR1 MDHEN, CDR2 SYDVKM. The CDR3 DNA sequence: TGTGCCAGCAACCGACAGAATATTAATGAAAAACTGTTTTTT. This translates into CASNRQNINEKLFF.

The V gene is TRBV7-2, the J gene TRBJ2-3; weak D call: TRBD1 (6 bases). The CDR3 loop spans 16 amino acids. The germline V gene has CDR1 SGHTA and CDR2 FQGNSA. Trimming cost V 2 bases and J 2 bases, with 14 bases left between them. CDR3 DNA sequence: TGTGCCAGCAGCTTACAGGGGCTCGATTTCACAGATACGCAGTATTTT. This translates into CASSLQGLDFTDTQYF.

This clonotype came up a few times. The chain links TRBV28 to TRBJ2-3; possibly TRBD2 for D (6 bases). Trimming cost V 7 bases and J 2 bases, with 10 bases left between them. Germline CDR1 is MDHEN and CDR2 is SYDVKM. CDR3 size: 13 residues. CDR3 nucleotides: TGTGCCAGCATTGGGGGGATCACAGATACGCAGTATTTT. This encodes CASIGGITDTQYF.

CDR3 sequence: CASSQGRLAIRFDRKNIQYF. The CDR3 coding sequence is TGTGCCAGCAGCCAAGGCCGACTAGCGATACGCTTTGATAGAAAAAACATTCAGTACTTC. The chain links TRBV4-2 to TRBJ2-4; 8 bases are a match to TRBD2. The CDR3 is 20 residues long. CDR1 LGHNA and CDR2 YNFKEQ come from the germline V gene. V lost 1 base, J lost 4 bases, and 18 bases stayed unmatched.

The rearrangement joins TRBV28 to TRBJ2-7, with no clear D. V lost 6 bases and J lost 3, with 12 bases in between. The CDR3 covers 13 residues. Germline V gene sequence: CDR1 MDHEN, CDR2 SYDVKM. The CDR3 loop reads CASRTGRYYEQYF. Here the CDR3 DNA reads TGTGCCAGCAGGACCGGACGGTACTACGAGCAGTACTTC.

This sequence joins TRBV21-1 and TRBJ1-4; the listed D gene, TRBD1, was not tested against the DNA. TRBV21-1 is designated a pseudogene. This CDR3 spans 17 amino acids. CDR3 sequence reads: CASSKVQVRGRDEKLFF. CDR3 nucleotide sequence: TGTGCCAGCAGCAAAGTTCAGGTTCGGGGGCGAGATGAAAAACTGTTTTTT.

The V and J genes are TRBV10-3 and TRBJ2-5; D perhaps matches TRBD2 (6 bases). CDR1 is ENHRY and CDR2 is SYGVKD in the germline V gene. Between the trimmed V and J ends, which lost 4 bases and 2 bases, there was a span of 14 bases. The CDR3 is 15 residues long. CDR3 coding DNA: TGTGCCATCAGTGGAACTAGCTTGAGGCAAGAGACCCAGTACTTC. Its translation: CAISGTSLRQETQYF.

This clonotype came up once. This chain joins TRBV20-1 and TRBJ1-2; 8 bases map to TRBD1. This CDR3 contains 14 residues. The V and J ends lost 5 bases and 5 bases, in that order; junction bases with no gene match: 10. From germline, CDR1 is DFQATT and CDR2 SNEGSKA (reference sequence). CDR3 DNA sequence: TGCAGTGCTCCTGGACAGGGAGATGATTATGGCTACACCTTC. This encodes CSAPGQGDDYGYTF.

V and J are TRBV28 and TRBJ2-1; 8 bases are a match to TRBD1. The CDR3 contains 16 residues. Germline V lookup: CDR1 MDHEN, CDR2 SYDVKM. V lost 3 bases and J lost 2; bases outside the gene matches: 6. This CDR3 is CASSFGQGPTYNEQFF. CDR3 bases: TGTGCCAGCAGTTTTGGACAGGGCCCTACCTACAATGAGCAGTTCTTC.

J is TRBJ2-7 and V is TRBV5-1, with D perhaps TRBD1 or TRBD2 (5 bases each). The CDR3 totals 14 residues. The germline V and J ends were trimmed by 4 bases and 0 bases, with 11 bases remaining between them. Per germline, CDR1 SGHRS and CDR2 YFSETQ. The CDR3 protein is CASSRDLISYEQYF. CDR3 nucleotide sequence: TGCGCCAGCAGCAGGGACCTGATCTCCTACGAGCAGTACTTC.

V gene TRBV5-1 combines with J gene TRBJ2-3, with 9 bases that match TRBD2. Per germline, CDR1 SGHRS and CDR2 YFSETQ. The CDR3 sequence is 15 residues long. The V and J ends lost 3 bases and 3 bases, in that order; junction bases with no gene match: 5. The CDR3 sequence: CASSSGLAETDTQYF. The DNA for the CDR3 is TGCGCCAGCAGCTCGGGACTAGCAGAAACAGATACGCAGTATTTT.

This clonotype was found a few times. The rearrangement links TRBV5-1 to TRBJ2-5; weak D call: TRBD1 (7 bases). The J call may be wrong; the DNA end is better matched by TRBJ2-7. The CDR3 loop spans 16 amino acids. Germline V lookup: CDR1 SGHRS, CDR2 YFSETQ. The DNA of the CDR3 is TGCGCCAGCAGCTTGATGGGCAGGGGGGTGAGCTACGAGCAGTACTTC. Protein sequence: CASSLMGRGVSYEQYF.

V and J are TRBV6-5 and TRBJ2-7; tentatively, D is TRBD2 (6 bases). V was shortened by 0 bases and J by 2 bases, with 17 bases between the two germline ends. Germline loops: CDR1 MNHEY, CDR2 SVGAGI. The CDR3 totals 17 residues. The CDR3 region has the DNA TGTGCCAGCAGTTACTCCGGACTAAAAGCGAGACCCTACGAGCAGTACTTC. This gives the protein CASSYSGLKARPYEQYF.

The V call is TRBV4-2, the J call TRBJ2-5; D is undetermined. Germline V gives CDR1 LGHNA, CDR2 YNFKEQ. This CDR3 contains 14 residues. Trimming cost V 1 base and J 11 bases, with 17 bases left between them. CDR3: CASSQVPRANEQYF. The CDR3, as DNA: TGTGCCAGCAGCCAAGTCCCCCGAGCGAATGAGCAGTACTTC.

The gene calls are TRBV7-2 and TRBJ1-1; no clear D gene. The CDR3 sequence is 14 residues long. Looked up from germline, CDR1 is SGHTA and CDR2 is FQGNSA. The V end was cut by 1 base, the J end by 4 bases, with 10 bases between. CDR3 region: CASSLGHLGTEAFF. The DNA for the CDR3 is TGTGCCAGCAGCTTAGGACATCTGGGCACTGAAGCTTTCTTT.

The rearrangement uses TRBV4-3 and TRBJ2-4; D ambiguous. The J call may be in error: the DNA end matches TRBJ2-7 better. The CDR3 contains 15 residues. The V gene's germline CDR1 is LGHNA and CDR2 YSLEER. The CDR3 spells CASSLQVGLEYEQYF. Written as DNA, the CDR3 is TGCGCCAGCAGCCTACAAGTGGGCCTAGAATACGAGCAGTACTTC.

The chain has TRBV28 and TRBJ2-7; TRBD2 agrees at 7 bases. The J call may be mistaken, given a closer DNA end match to TRBJ2-5. Germline lookup yields CDR1 MDHEN and CDR2 SYDVKM. The CDR3 is 13 residues long. The CDR3 DNA reads TGTGCCAGCAGCTACGGGAGGTCTGAGACCCAGTACTTC. Amino acids: CASSYGRSETQYF.